These 18 T cell receptor beta chains originate from one sample sequenced in a study of T cell repertoires in cytomegalovirus infection (dated by TCRdb to between 2018 and 2020). TCRdb lists the instrument as Illumina HiSeq 1500. The raw public reads went through TCRdb reprocessing: fastp at Q25, MiXCR clone calling, in-frame beta chains kept. Every distinct CDR3 protein forms one entry, paired with its most common genes and DNA. The sample table shows under 200,000 distinct CDR3 sequences, and nearly 9.5% are seen once. The ten largest clones take up approximately 4.2% of the sample. Sequenced sample: PBMCs. Receptors originate from a human donor in good health (CMV status not recorded). Some clones in this sample may be carry-over from other donors' samples.

The sample holds many counts of this clonotype. The rearrangement uses TRBV7-9 and TRBJ2-6; 8 bases align to TRBD1. The trim removed 5 bases at V and 6 bases at J, leaving 9 bases unmatched. The CDR3 is 16 amino acids. CDR1 and CDR2 (germline): SEHNR, FQNEAQ (reference sequence). The CDR3 loop reads CASSNRQGTEANVLTF. The CDR3 DNA follows: TGTGCCAGCAGCAATCGACAGGGGACTGAGGCCAACGTCCTGACTTTC. The whole variable domain, remainder taken from reference TRBV7-9 and TRBJ2-6, is DTGVSQNPRHKITKRGQNVTFRCDPISEHNRLYWYRQTLGQGPEFLTYFQNEAQLEKSRLLSDRFSAERPKGSFSTLEIQRTEQGDSAMYLCASSNRQGTEANVLTFGAGSRLTVL.

The table lists this clonotype with many counts. This chain connects TRBV14 to TRBJ2-7, with D perhaps matching TRBD1 or TRBD2 (5 bases each). The CDR3 has 16 amino acids. The ends were cut back, 2 bases at V and 3 bases at J, with 17 bases in the middle. Per germline, CDR1 SGHDN and CDR2 FVKESK. The CDR3 reads CASSQRGPLQDYEQYF. The CDR3 bases are TGTGCCAGCAGCCAAAGGGGACCCCTCCAGGACTACGAGCAGTACTTC.

Remarks on this clonotype: One base away lies a much larger clone, so this may be a sequencing read error. The rearrangement uses TRBV27 and TRBJ2-5; D possibly corresponds to TRBD2 (5 bases). Looked up from germline, CDR1 is MNHEY and CDR2 is SMNVEV (reference sequence). The CDR3 is 16 amino acids. For the CDR3, the DNA is TGTGCCGGCAGTTTACTAAGCGGAGCGCTAGGGGAGACCCAGTACTTC. It is translated as CAGSLLSGALGETQYF.

At least ten counts were recorded for this clonotype. CDR3 amino acids: CASSFVAGSTDTQYF. CDR3 coding DNA: TGTGCCAGCAGCTTCGTGGCGGGGAGCACAGATACGCAGTATTTT. The rearrangement uses TRBV7-6 and TRBJ2-3; TRBD2 is a possible D gene (6 bases). Trimming shortened V by 3 bases and J by 0 bases, and 10 bases separated the two germline ends. CDR1 is SGHVS, CDR2 FNYEAQ, per germline. This CDR3 has 15 residues. The full variable domain, completed using reference TRBV7-6 and TRBJ2-3, is GAGVSQSPRYKVTKRGQDVALRCDPISGHVSLYWYRQALGQGPEFLTYFNYEAQQDKSGLPNDRFSAERPEGSISTLTIQRTEQRDSAMYRCASSFVAGSTDTQYFGPGTRLTVL.

In its sample, this clonotype was seen many times. V is TRBV28 and J is TRBJ2-2; D might be TRBD2 (6 bases). The length of the CDR3 is 13 residues. V was clipped by 7 bases and J by 6 bases, with 12 bases between them. CDR1 is MDHEN, CDR2 SYDVKM, per germline. The DNA for the CDR3 is TGTGCCAGCATCTCAACGGGAGCCGGGGAGCTGTTTTTT. This gives the protein CASISTGAGELFF.

Here the CDR3 reads CASSGDRGDLHGYTF. CDR3 DNA: TGTGCCAGTAGCGGGGACAGGGGCGATCTCCATGGCTACACCTTC. The chain has TRBV2 and TRBJ1-2, with TRBD1 identical over 10 bases. Germline V gene sequence: CDR1 SNHLY, CDR2 FYNNEI. The CDR3 spans 15 residues. The V segment lost 9 bases and the J segment 6 bases; nucleotides outside the gene matches: 13.

The table lists this clonotype with many counts. V is TRBV7-8 and J is TRBJ1-4, with D perhaps TRBD1 (5 bases). Looked up from germline, CDR1 is SGHVS and CDR2 is FQNEAQ. Trimming shortened V by 3 bases and J by 4 bases, and 9 bases separated the two germline ends. This CDR3 spans 14 amino acids. This CDR3 is CASSLTANNEKLFF. CDR3 nucleotides: TGTGCCAGCAGCTTGACAGCCAATAATGAAAAACTGTTTTTT.

This clonotype was found many times. This chain connects TRBV7-2 to TRBJ2-3; TRBD2 agrees at 7 bases. The CDR3 is 15 residues long. CDR1 is SGHTA, CDR2 FQGNSA, per germline. After removal of 3 bases from V and 1 base from J, the junction contained 4 bases not matched to a gene. In DNA, the CDR3 is TGTGCCAGCAGCTTCGGGCTAGCGGGCACAGATACGCAGTATTTT. Residues: CASSFGLAGTDTQYF.

This clonotype was seen many times. The CDR3 ends on some other residue instead of the conserved phenylalanine or tryptophan, so this is likely a read error. It is unclear where the CDR3 begins or ends on the DNA, so no DNA is shown, and the CDR3 is as TCRdb lists it. V gene TRBV7-8 combines with J gene TRBJ2-1; TRBD1, the D gene given by the table, was not confirmed from the DNA. Per germline, CDR1 SGHVS and CDR2 FQNEAQ. The CDR3 totals 13 residues, both ends included. The CDR3 loop is CASSLDFKDRESL.

The rearrangement joins TRBV5-6 to TRBJ2-3; 7 bases match TRBD1. Germline V gene lookup returns CDR1 SGHDT and CDR2 YYEEEE. The CDR3 length is 15 residues. After removal of 4 bases from V and 1 base from J, the junction contained 6 bases not matched to a gene. CDR3 amino acids: CASSGSGTGTDTQYF. The CDR3 DNA follows: TGTGCCAGCAGCGGCTCCGGGACAGGCACAGATACGCAGTATTTT.

This clonotype showed up many times. The V call is TRBV7-2, the J call TRBJ2-2, with 11 bases identical to TRBD2. This CDR3 spans 16 amino acids. V shed 6 bases, J shed 4 bases, and the junction held 7 bases outside the gene matches. Germline V gene data show CDR1 as SGHTA and CDR2 as FQGNSA. CDR3 amino acids: CASRAPLAGATGELFF. The CDR3 nucleotides read TGTGCCAGCAGAGCCCCACTAGCGGGGGCCACCGGGGAGCTGTTTTTT.

This clonotype occurred many times. The V call is TRBV28, the J call TRBJ2-7; D is uncertain. Germline lookup yields CDR1 MDHEN and CDR2 SYDVKM. This CDR3 spans 14 amino acids. V was shortened by 6 bases and J by 1 base, with 13 bases between the two germline ends. The CDR3 reads CASRFGRASYEQYF. DNA for the CDR3: TGTGCCAGCAGGTTCGGCCGGGCGTCCTACGAGCAGTACTTC.

This clonotype was seen at least ten times. The chain joins TRBV7-6 to TRBJ2-1; 8 bases match TRBD2. The V gene's germline CDR1 is SGHVS and CDR2 FNYEAQ. V trimming: 5 bases; J trimming: 0 bases; junction bases outside the gene matches: 6. This CDR3 spans 16 amino acids. The CDR3 is CASSPSGGSSYNEQFF. Written as DNA, the CDR3 is TGTGCCAGCAGCCCCTCGGGGGGGAGCTCCTACAATGAGCAGTTCTTC.

This clonotype was detected many times. V is TRBV6-2 or TRBV6-3 and J is TRBJ2-1; 7 bases match TRBD2. The CDR3 totals 15 residues. J was trimmed by 4 bases and V by 5 bases; bases with no gene match: 8. Germline-derived CDR1 and CDR2 are MNHEY and SVGEGT. CDR3 bases: TGTGCCAGCAGTCCCGGGGGGAGTAGGTACAATGAGCAGTTCTTC. The encoded protein is CASSPGGSRYNEQFF.

This clonotype was seen a handful of times. The gene calls are TRBV4-3 and TRBJ2-2; D may correspond to TRBD1 or TRBD2 (6 bases each). This CDR3 has 19 amino acids. V lost 1 base, J lost 2 bases, and 20 bases lay in between. Germline V gene lookup returns CDR1 LGHNA and CDR2 YSLEER. CDR3 protein: CASSQVGGQGYINTGELFF. The DNA for the CDR3 is TGCGCCAGCAGCCAAGTAGGAGGGCAGGGGTATATTAACACCGGGGAGCTGTTTTTT.

This clonotype was observed at least ten times. The genes are TRBV7-8 and TRBJ1-1, with 7 bases matching TRBD1. The ends lost 4 bases at V and 7 bases at J; junction bases unmatched: 3. From germline, CDR1 is SGHVS and CDR2 FQNEAQ. The CDR3 is 12 amino acids. CDR3 sequence: CASSSWDSEAFF. The CDR3 DNA follows: TGTGCCAGCAGCTCTTGGGACAGTGAAGCTTTCTTT.

The chain links TRBV25-1 to TRBJ1-3; D remains ambiguous. The germline CDR1 and CDR2 sequences are MGHDK and SYGVNS. This CDR3 is built from 16 residues. With 4 bases removed from V and 0 bases from J, the gap between germline ends came to 13 bases. CDR3 nucleotide sequence: TGTGCCAGCAGTGGAACCGACTGGAGCTCTGGAAACACCATATATTTT. Translation gives CASSGTDWSSGNTIYF.

The genes are TRBV2 and TRBJ1-1, with D hard to call. Germline lookup yields CDR1 SNHLY and CDR2 FYNNEI. The V end lost 7 bases, the J end lost 4 bases, and 7 bases lay between the germline ends. CDR3 length equals 11 residues. The CDR3 protein is CASIGLTEAFF. The CDR3 nucleotides are TGTGCCAGCATCGGACTCACTGAAGCTTTCTTT.